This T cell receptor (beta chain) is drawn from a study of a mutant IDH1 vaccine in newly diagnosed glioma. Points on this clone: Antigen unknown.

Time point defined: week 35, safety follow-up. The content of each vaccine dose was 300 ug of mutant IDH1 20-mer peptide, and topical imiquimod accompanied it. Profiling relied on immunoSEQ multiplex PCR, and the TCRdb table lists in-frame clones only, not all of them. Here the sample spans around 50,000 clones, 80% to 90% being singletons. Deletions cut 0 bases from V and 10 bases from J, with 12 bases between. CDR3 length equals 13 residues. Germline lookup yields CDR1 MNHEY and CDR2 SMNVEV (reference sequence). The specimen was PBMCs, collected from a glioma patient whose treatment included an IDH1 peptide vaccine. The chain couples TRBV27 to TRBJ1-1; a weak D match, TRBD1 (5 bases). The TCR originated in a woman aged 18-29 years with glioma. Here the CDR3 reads CASSLSAGLGAFF. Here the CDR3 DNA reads TGTGCCAGCAGTTTATCGGCGGGGCTTGGAGCTTTCTTT.